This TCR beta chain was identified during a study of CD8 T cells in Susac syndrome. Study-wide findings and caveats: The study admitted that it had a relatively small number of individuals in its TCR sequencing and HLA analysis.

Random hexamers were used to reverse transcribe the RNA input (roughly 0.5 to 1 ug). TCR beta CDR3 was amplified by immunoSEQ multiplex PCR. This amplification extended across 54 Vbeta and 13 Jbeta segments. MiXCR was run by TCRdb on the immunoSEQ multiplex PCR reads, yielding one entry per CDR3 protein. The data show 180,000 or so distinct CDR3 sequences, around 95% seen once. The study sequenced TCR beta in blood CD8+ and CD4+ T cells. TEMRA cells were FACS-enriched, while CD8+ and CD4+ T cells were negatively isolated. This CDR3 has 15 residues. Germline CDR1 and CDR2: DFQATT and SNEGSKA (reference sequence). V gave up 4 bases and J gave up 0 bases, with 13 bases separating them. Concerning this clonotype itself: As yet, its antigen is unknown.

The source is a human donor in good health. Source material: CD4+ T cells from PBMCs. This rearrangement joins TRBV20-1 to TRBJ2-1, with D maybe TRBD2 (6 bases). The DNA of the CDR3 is TGCAGTGCTACAACAGCCGGGAGCTCCTACAATGAGCAGTTCTTC. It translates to CSATTAGSSYNEQFF.